These T cell receptor beta chains were read from a single sample in a study of PD-1 blockade in classical Hodgkin lymphoma. The table came from immunoSEQ multiplex PCR; TCRdb's copy has only in-frame clones and leaves some out. In the table there are roughly 49,000 clones, nearly 90% of which are singletons. The input for sequencing was peripheral blood mononuclear cells (PBMCs), taken before the fourth cycle of nivolumab. These receptors were taken from a human donor with classical Hodgkin lymphoma. The CDR3 runs from the conserved cysteine through the conserved F or W. The order of the fields is J gene, V gene, clone size, D gene, CDR3 DNA, CDR3 protein. The D gene is left open where the match is weak. Some rows mark clone size as missing; the rest say once, few, many or name a class of expanded clone.

J: TRBJ2-5
V: TRBV9
size: .
D: TRBD2
DNA: TGTGCCAGCAGCGTAGCATCCGGTGGCGGGAGGGCCGGAGAGACCCAGTACTTC
CDR3: CASSVASGGGRAGETQYF

J: TRBJ2-5
V: TRBV5-1
size: .
D: .
DNA: TGCGCCAGCAGGACAGCACAAGAGACCCAGTACTTC
CDR3: CASRTAQETQYF

J: TRBJ2-3
V: TRBV7-3
size: once
D: .
DNA: TGTGCCAGCAGCTTAAGGGTGTTCGGCCTTAGCACAGATACGCAGTATTTT
CDR3: CASSLRVFGLSTDTQYF

J: TRBJ2-1
V: TRBV7-2
size: .
D: TRBD2
DNA: TGTGCCAGCAGCTTAGCCGAGCGGGAGTTGCTTGAGCAGTTCTTC
CDR3: CASSLAERELLEQFF

J: TRBJ2-5
V: TRBV5-1
size: once
D: .
DNA: TGCGCCAGCAGGGTCCAGAAAGAGACCCAGTACTTC
CDR3: CASRVQKETQYF

J: TRBJ2-7
V: TRBV6-6
size: .
D: .
DNA: TGTGCCAGCAGTTACTCACTGGGACACATATACGAGCAGTACTTC
CDR3: CASSYSLGHIYEQYF

J: TRBJ1-4
V: TRBV7-9
size: .
D: .
DNA: TGTGCCAGCAGCCTAGGTGATAGGGAAAATGAAAAACTGTTTTTT
CDR3: CASSLGDRENEKLFF

J: TRBJ2-7
V: TRBV27
size: .
D: .
DNA: TGTGCCAGCAGTTTATCTGGCCACGAGCAGTACTTC
CDR3: CASSLSGHEQYF

J: TRBJ2-7
V: TRBV19
size: .
D: .
DNA: TGTGCCAGTAGACGGACACTTTCCTACGAGCAGTACTTC
CDR3: CASRRTLSYEQYF

J: TRBJ2-2
V: TRBV11-2
size: .
D: .
DNA: TGTGCCAGCACCAATGGCCAGTCCACCGGGGAGCTGTTTTTT
CDR3: CASTNGQSTGELFF

J: TRBJ1-2
V: TRBV18
size: few
D: TRBD1
DNA: TGTGCCAGCTCAACGACAGGGGTCGGCTACACCTTC
CDR3: CASSTTGVGYTF

J: TRBJ2-3
V: TRBV5-4
size: .
D: .
DNA: TGTGCCAGCAGCCGGACGTCAAAAACTAGCACAGATACGCAGTATTTT
CDR3: CASSRTSKTSTDTQYF

J: TRBJ2-2
V: TRBV11-3
size: once
D: .
DNA: TGTGCCAGCAGAGAGATGGGACATGGGGAGCTGTTTTTT
CDR3: CASREMGHGELFF

J: TRBJ1-3
V: TRBV23-1
size: .
D: .
DNA: TGCGCCAGCAGCCCGGGGGTTTGCTCTGGAAACACCATATATTTT
CDR3: CASSPGVCSGNTIYF

J: TRBJ2-7
V: TRBV7-2
size: .
D: TRBD2
DNA: TGTGCCAGCAGCTTAGCGCCGGCTAGCGGTAAATACGAGCAGTACTTC
CDR3: CASSLAPASGKYEQYF

J: TRBJ2-5
V: TRBV18
size: once
D: TRBD1
DNA: TGTGCCAGCTCACCGCCCCGCCCGGGGACAGCGGAGACCCAGTACTTC
CDR3: CASSPPRPGTAETQYF

J: TRBJ2-7
V: TRBV28
size: .
D: TRBD2
DNA: TGTGCCAGCAGTTGGGAGGCGGGAGTATACTACGAGCAGTACTTC
CDR3: CASSWEAGVYYEQYF

J: TRBJ2-3
V: TRBV7-3
size: .
D: TRBD1
DNA: TGTGCCAGCAGCCGCCAACCGGGACAGGGGACAGATACGCAGTATTTT
CDR3: CASSRQPGQGTDTQYF

J: TRBJ2-1
V: TRBV27
size: .
D: TRBD2
DNA: TGTGCCAGCAGTTTTATCGGCGGGAGCTCCTACAATGAGCAGTTCTTC
CDR3: CASSFIGGSSYNEQFF

J: TRBJ2-2
V: TRBV2
size: .
D: TRBD1
DNA: TGTGCCAGCAGCGGGACAGGGAGAACCGGGGAGCTGTTTTTT
CDR3: CASSGTGRTGELFF

J: TRBJ1-4
V: TRBV28
size: .
D: TRBD1
DNA: TGTGCCACCCTGGGACAGATGGGTGAAAAACTGTTTTTT
CDR3: CATLGQMGEKLFF

J: TRBJ2-2
V: TRBV10-3
size: .
D: .
DNA: TGTGCCATCACCCCTTTCGGGGGAGTCGGGAACACCGGGGAGCTGTTTTTT
CDR3: CAITPFGGVGNTGELFF

J: TRBJ1-2
V: TRBV28
size: .
D: .
DNA: TGTGCCAGCAGAAACAGGGAAACCCCGGGGGACACCTTC
CDR3: CASRNRETPGDTF

J: TRBJ1-1
V: TRBV6-6
size: .
D: .
DNA: TGTGCCAGCGAACGCTTGAACACTGAAGCTTTCTTT
CDR3: CASERLNTEAFF

J: TRBJ2-7
V: TRBV9
size: .
D: .
DNA: TGTGCCAGCAGCGTAGGAGGGGGGCCGATCTACGAGCAGTACTTC
CDR3: CASSVGGGPIYEQYF

J: TRBJ2-1
V: TRBV11-3
size: .
D: .
DNA: TGTGCCAGCAGCTTCGGAGGACTGGGAGAGCAGTTCTTC
CDR3: CASSFGGLGEQFF

J: TRBJ2-5
V: TRBV4-2
size: .
D: .
DNA: TGTGCCAGCAGCCAAGAACTAGGCAGAATTTTATGGGAGACCCAGTACTTC
CDR3: CASSQELGRILWETQYF

J: TRBJ2-5
V: TRBV7-3
size: .
D: TRBD1
DNA: TGTGCCAGCAGCTTGGGGACAGACCAGACCCAGTACTTC
CDR3: CASSLGTDQTQYF

J: TRBJ1-1
V: TRBV5-1
size: .
D: .
DNA: TGCGCCAGCAGCTTGGTTTCGGGGGTGAACACTGAAGCTTTCTTT
CDR3: CASSLVSGVNTEAFF

J: TRBJ1-1
V: TRBV5-4
size: .
D: TRBD1
DNA: TGTGCCAGCAGACGACAGGGGGCTGTTAGGCTCACTGAAGCTTTCTTT
CDR3: CASRRQGAVRLTEAFF

J: TRBJ2-6
V: TRBV10-3
size: .
D: .
DNA: TGTGCCATCAGTGCCGGAGCCAACGTCCTGACTTTC
CDR3: CAISAGANVLTF

J: TRBJ1-2
V: TRBV6-1
size: .
D: .
DNA: TGTGCCAGCGGTCGGGGGAACTATGGCTACACCTTC
CDR3: CASGRGNYGYTF

J: TRBJ2-5
V: TRBV6-1
size: once
D: .
DNA: TGTGCCAGCACCGAAGGTCACGACCGGGTGACCCAGTACTTC
CDR3: CASTEGHDRVTQYF

J: TRBJ2-1
V: TRBV6-5
size: .
D: .
DNA: TGTGCCAGCAGTTACTCGCTCTACAATGAGCAGTTCTTC
CDR3: CASSYSLYNEQFF

J: TRBJ1-1
V: TRBV19
size: .
D: .
DNA: TGTGCCAGTTTTACTCCTGGCTTGAACACTGAAGCTTTCTTT
CDR3: CASFTPGLNTEAFF

J: TRBJ2-1
V: TRBV6-6
size: .
D: .
DNA: TGTGCCAGCAGTTACGGCAATGAGCAGTTCTTC
CDR3: CASSYGNEQFF

J: TRBJ1-1
V: TRBV10-2
size: .
D: .
DNA: TGCGCCAGCAGTGAGAACAGGGAAGGGGTGGGGTCCCCCGAAGAAGCTTTCTTT
CDR3: CASSENREGVGSPEEAFF

J: TRBJ1-1
V: TRBV4-2
size: .
D: .
DNA: TGTGCCAGCAGCCAAGAACAACTCATGAACACTGAAGCTTTCTTT
CDR3: CASSQEQLMNTEAFF

J: TRBJ1-5
V: TRBV28
size: .
D: .
DNA: TGTGCCAGCAGTTTTAGCGGACAGCTCAATCAGCCCCAGCATTTT
CDR3: CASSFSGQLNQPQHF

J: TRBJ2-7
V: TRBV28
size: .
D: TRBD2
DNA: TGTGCCAGCAGTCTCGGGGCCAGCGGGAGTAGAAACGAGCAGTACTTC
CDR3: CASSLGASGSRNEQYF

J: TRBJ1-3
V: TRBV18
size: once
D: .
DNA: TGTGCCAGCAGCCCCGGGGCTGGAAACACCATATATTTT
CDR3: CASSPGAGNTIYF

J: TRBJ2-3
V: TRBV7-3
size: .
D: TRBD2
DNA: TGTGCCAGCAGCCCCCAGGGACTAGCGGGAGGTTCAGATACGCAGTATTTT
CDR3: CASSPQGLAGGSDTQYF

J: TRBJ1-4
V: TRBV27
size: .
D: .
DNA: TGTGCCAGCAGAATTCGGGGGTTGGAGGAAAAACTGTTTTTT
CDR3: CASRIRGLEEKLFF

J: TRBJ1-1
V: TRBV7-9
size: .
D: .
DNA: TGTGCCACAGAAGAGACGGTTGGCACTGAAGCTTTCTTT
CDR3: CATEETVGTEAFF

J: TRBJ2-7
V: TRBV5-1
size: .
D: .
DNA: TGCGCCAGCAGCAAGAGACAGGCGACCTACGAGCAGTACTTC
CDR3: CASSKRQATYEQYF

J: TRBJ2-5
V: TRBV28
size: .
D: TRBD1
DNA: TGTGCCAGCAGTTTACCTCCCCACACAGGGGCCCAAGAGACCCAGTACTTC
CDR3: CASSLPPHTGAQETQYF